This T cell receptor beta chain derives from a study of shared clonotypes between healthy human individuals. Across several immunoSEQ plates, the genomic DNA of each subset was split evenly. Some clones are missing from TCRdb's copy, which holds only in-frame ones; the method was immunoSEQ multiplex PCR. Here the sample spans around 610,000 clones, 95% to 96% being singletons. Study conclusions and caveats: There were few donors, and this limited the genetic and exposure-history diversity represented. What naive subsets generally showed was a larger estimated richness than memory subsets showed.

CD8 cells regarded as naive lacked CD45RO, were positively chosen for CCR7, and omitted terminally differentiated effector memory CD45RA+ cells. In regard to this clone: Its target is not known.

CDR1 and CDR2 from the germline V gene are SGHDN and FVKESK. Losses at the gene ends were 5 bases for V and 0 bases for J; bases not matched to a gene: 3. The CDR3 extends over 15 amino acids. The receptor comes from a woman aged 25 to 39 in good health. V usage is TRBV14 and J usage is TRBJ2-1; 8 bases line up with TRBD2. Source material: naive CD8+ T cells sorted from blood. This chain's CDR3 is CASSGSGVSYNEQFF. DNA for the CDR3: TGTGCCAGCAGCGGTAGCGGGGTCTCCTACAATGAGCAGTTCTTC. Filled out from reference TRBV14 and TRBJ2-1, the complete variable domain reads EAGVTQFPSHSVIEKGQTVTLRCDPISGHDNLYWYRRVMGKEIKFLLHFVKESKQDESGMPNNRFLAERTGGTYSTLKVQPAELEDSGVYFCASSGSGVSYNEQFFGPGTRLTVL.